This T cell receptor beta chain stems from a study of blood T cell repertoires in COVID-19. There are 14 residues in the CDR3. J was trimmed by 3 bases and V by 5 bases; bases with no gene match: 5. Germline V gives CDR1 LNHDA, CDR2 SQIVND (reference sequence). Methods used by the authors: From reference gene primer amplification, estimates of nucleated cell counts were derived. TCRdb's table, derived via immunoSEQ multiplex PCR, lists solely in-frame clones and lacks some. The DNA was the basis for D and trimming; V, J and clone size are from that table. The data show around 290,000 clones, 91% seen once. Recruited during active infection, patients (from Seattle) were subsequently followed longitudinally.

Sequenced input: peripheral blood. This chain links TRBV19 with TRBJ1-2; TRBD1 matches at 8 bases. The receptor was isolated from a woman aged 25-40 years with COVID-19, enrolled during active disease. The CDR3 here is CASSADRGHYGYTF. In nucleotides, the CDR3 is TGTGCCAGTAGTGCCGACAGGGGCCACTATGGCTACACCTTC.